The subject of this entry is one T cell receptor beta chain. Per the original data handling: Reference gene primer amplification gave nucleated cell count estimates. Sequencing was performed with immunoSEQ multiplex PCR; in TCRdb, only in-frame clones are kept and a portion is missing. V and J calls and clone size are given by that table; D and trimming were obtained from the DNA. The table lists some 150,000 clones, about 91% of them singletons. The source of the sample is a study of blood T cell repertoires in COVID-19. Across the whole study: Sources were T cells, B-cell-depleted T cells, or PBMCs; the material itself was cDNA or gDNA.

The CDR3 consists of 16 residues. Germline CDR1 and CDR2: WNHNN and SYGVQD (reference sequence). Germline trimming cut 2 bases from V and 4 bases from J; bases unmatched to any gene: 4. The rearrangement uses TRBV10-1 and TRBJ2-3; 12 nucleotides match TRBD1. The sequencing input was peripheral blood. The TCR was taken from a woman aged 50 to 60 with acute or convalescent COVID-19. CDR3 amino acids: CASSEGTGGDADTQYF. The DNA of the CDR3 is TGCGCCAGCAGTGAGGGGACAGGGGGCGATGCAGATACGCAGTATTTT.